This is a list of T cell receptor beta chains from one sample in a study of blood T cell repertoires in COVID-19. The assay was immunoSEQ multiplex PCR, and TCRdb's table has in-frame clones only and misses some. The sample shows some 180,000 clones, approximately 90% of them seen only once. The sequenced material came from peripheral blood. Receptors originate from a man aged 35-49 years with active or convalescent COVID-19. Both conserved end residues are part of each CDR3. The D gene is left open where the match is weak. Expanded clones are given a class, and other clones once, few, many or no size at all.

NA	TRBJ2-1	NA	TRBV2	CASSDRTGYNEQFF	TGTGCCAGCAGTGATAGAACAGGGTACAATGAGCAGTTCTTC
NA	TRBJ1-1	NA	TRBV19	CASSMTGASEAFF	TGTGCCAGTAGTATGACAGGCGCTAGTGAAGCTTTCTTT
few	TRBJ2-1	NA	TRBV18	CASSIIGDEQFF	TGTGCCAGCTCGATTATAGGGGATGAGCAGTTCTTC
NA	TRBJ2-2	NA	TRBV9	CASALANTGELFF	TGTGCCAGCGCTTTGGCAAACACCGGGGAGCTGTTTTTT
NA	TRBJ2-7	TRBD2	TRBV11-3	CASRLTSGSTYEQYF	TGTGCCAGCAGGCTAACTAGCGGGAGTACCTACGAGCAGTACTTC
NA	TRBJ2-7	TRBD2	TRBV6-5	CASSYLASGGTYEQYF	TGTGCCAGCAGTTACTTGGCTAGCGGGGGGACCTACGAGCAGTACTTC
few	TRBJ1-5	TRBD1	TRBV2	CASSEGRGLIQPQHF	TGTGCCAGCAGTGAAGGCAGGGGGCTTATTCAGCCCCAGCATTTT
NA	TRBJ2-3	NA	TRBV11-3	CASRATVSTDTQYF	TGTGCCAGCAGAGCGACAGTTAGCACAGATACGCAGTATTTT
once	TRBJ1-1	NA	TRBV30	CAGRKINVGLMNTEAFF	TGTGCGGGGCGGAAAATAAACGTGGGGCTCATGAACACTGAAGCTTTCTTT
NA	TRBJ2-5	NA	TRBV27	CASSLNGWAGAPQETQYF	TGTGCCAGCAGTTTAAACGGTTGGGCAGGGGCCCCCCAAGAGACCCAGTACTTC
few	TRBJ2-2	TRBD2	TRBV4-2	CASSLAGSNTGELFF	TGTGCCAGCAGCCTAGCGGGGTCGAACACCGGGGAGCTGTTTTTT
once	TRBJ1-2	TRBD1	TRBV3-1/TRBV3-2	CASSQAAQGANYGYTF	TGTGCCAGCAGCCAAGCGGCACAGGGGGCAAACTATGGCTACACCTTC
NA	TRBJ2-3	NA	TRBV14	CASSQLPGNTDTQYF	TGTGCCAGCAGCCAACTCCCGGGAAACACAGATACGCAGTATTTT
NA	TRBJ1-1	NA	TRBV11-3	CASSLSTGKAEAFF	TGTGCCAGCAGCCTGTCAACAGGGAAAGCAGAGGCTTTCTTT
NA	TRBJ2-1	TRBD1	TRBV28	CASTNEGQVNEQFF	TGTGCCAGCACCAACGAGGGACAGGTCAATGAGCAGTTCTTC
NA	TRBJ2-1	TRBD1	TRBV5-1	CASSLAPGGWGRDNEQFF	TGCGCCAGCAGCTTGGCCCCAGGGGGCTGGGGGCGGGACAATGAGCAGTTCTTC
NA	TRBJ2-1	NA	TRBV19	CATRGLSNEQFF	TGTGCCACTAGGGGACTCAGCAATGAGCAGTTCTTC
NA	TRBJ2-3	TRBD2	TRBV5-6	CASSSRTSGRRADTQYF	TGTGCCAGCAGCTCCCGGACTAGCGGGAGAAGGGCAGATACGCAGTATTTT
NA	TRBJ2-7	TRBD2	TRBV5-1	CASSLAGASGEYAYEQYF	TGCGCCAGCAGCTTGGCCGGGGCTAGCGGGGAATATGCCTACGAGCAGTACTTC
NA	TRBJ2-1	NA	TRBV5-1	CASSSGKSRGLYNEQFF	TGCGCCAGCAGCTCCGGGAAGTCCAGGGGCCTATACAATGAGCAGTTCTTC
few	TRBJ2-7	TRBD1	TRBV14	CASSQPRTGLKSYEQYF	TGTGCCAGCAGCCAACCTCGGACAGGGTTAAAATCCTACGAGCAGTACTTC
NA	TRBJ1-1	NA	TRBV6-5	CASSLLGGAEAFF	TGTGCCAGCAGCCTCCTAGGAGGGGCTGAAGCTTTCTTT
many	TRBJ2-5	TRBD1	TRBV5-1	CASRPDRQHYRQETQYF	TGCGCCAGCAGACCGGACAGGCAACACTACCGTCAAGAGACCCAGTACTTC
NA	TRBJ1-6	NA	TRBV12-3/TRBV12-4	CASSQGSNSPLHF	TGTGCCAGCAGCCAGGGGTCGAATTCACCCCTCCACTTT
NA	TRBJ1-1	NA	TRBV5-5	CASSLSVNTEAFF	TGTGCCAGCAGCTTGTCAGTGAACACTGAAGCTTTCTTT
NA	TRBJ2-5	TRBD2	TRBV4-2	CASSQEREPAPTQYF	TGTGCCAGCAGCCAAGAGCGGGAGCCGGCCCCGACCCAGTACTTC
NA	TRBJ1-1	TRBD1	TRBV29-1	CSVEDRGREDTEAFF	TGCAGCGTTGAAGACAGGGGGCGCGAGGACACTGAAGCTTTCTTT
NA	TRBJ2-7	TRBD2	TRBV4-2	CASSQEGLAGDHEQYF	TGTGCCAGCAGCCAAGAGGGACTAGCGGGAGACCACGAGCAGTACTTC
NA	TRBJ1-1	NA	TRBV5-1	CASSFNTEVTFF	TGCGCCAGCAGCTTTAACACGGAGGTTACTTTCTTT
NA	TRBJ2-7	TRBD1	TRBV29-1	CSVAQIFGQGGSYEQYF	TGCAGCGTTGCACAAATCTTCGGACAGGGAGGCTCCTACGAGCAGTACTTC
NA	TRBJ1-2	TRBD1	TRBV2	CASRDLTGGWGYTF	TGTGCCAGCAGGGATCTTACAGGGGGCTGGGGCTACACCTTC
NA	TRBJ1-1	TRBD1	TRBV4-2	CASSQDGRGQAEAFF	TGTGCCAGCAGCCAAGACGGAAGGGGGCAGGCTGAAGCTTTCTTT
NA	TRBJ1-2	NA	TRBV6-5	CASTLAGAGNYGYTF	TGTGCCAGCACCCTCGCAGGGGCCGGGAACTATGGCTACACCTTC
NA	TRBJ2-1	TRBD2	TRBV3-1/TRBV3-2	CASSPLASGAHNEQFF	TGTGCCAGCAGCCCCCTGGCTAGCGGGGCTCACAATGAGCAGTTCTTC
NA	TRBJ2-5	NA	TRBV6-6	CASSRRAQKETQYF	TGTGCCAGCAGTAGGAGGGCCCAGAAAGAGACCCAGTACTTC
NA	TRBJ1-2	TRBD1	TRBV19	CASSTGTVYGYTF	TGTGCCAGTAGTACCGGGACAGTCTATGGCTACACCTTC
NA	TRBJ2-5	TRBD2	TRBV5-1	CASSSVGTSGQETQYF	TGCGCCAGCAGCTCGGTCGGGACTAGCGGCCAAGAGACCCAGTACTTC
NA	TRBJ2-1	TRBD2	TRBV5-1	CASSLGLAGDEQFF	TGCGCCAGCAGCTTGGGACTAGCGGGAGATGAGCAGTTCTTC
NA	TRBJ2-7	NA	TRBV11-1	CASSYQGAGEKYEQYF	TGTGCCAGCAGCTACCAAGGGGCAGGGGAGAAATACGAGCAGTACTTC
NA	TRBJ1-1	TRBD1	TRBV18	CASSPQGQPMNTEAFF	TGTGCCAGCTCACCACAGGGACAGCCAATGAACACTGAAGCTTTCTTT
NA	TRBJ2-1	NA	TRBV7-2	CASSLERAVTLFF	TGTGCCAGCAGCTTAGAACGTGCGGTTACGTTGTTCTTC
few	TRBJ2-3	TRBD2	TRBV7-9	CASSLVSSGYTDTQYF	TGTGCCAGCAGCTTAGTTTCTAGCGGTTACACAGATACGCAGTATTTT
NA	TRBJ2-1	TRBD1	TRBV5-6	CASSAGQGRAYNEQFF	TGTGCCAGCAGCGCTGGACAGGGGAGGGCCTACAATGAGCAGTTCTTC
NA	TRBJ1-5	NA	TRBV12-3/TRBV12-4	CASSLKEQPQHF	TGTGCCAGCAGTTTAAAGGAGCAGCCCCAGCATTTT